This T cell receptor beta chain derives from a study of blood T cells in healthy people across ages. Then a second PCR, running about 6 to 12 cycles, was carried out with a sample-barcoded 5' primer and a J-beta primer mix. TCRdb reanalysed the 5' RACE reads using MiXCR and keeps one entry per CDR3 protein. Among 1.5 million to 2 million distinct CDR3 sequences listed, roughly two fifths were seen once. Sequenced material: blood. This receptor was obtained from a human donor in good health.

The CDR3 bases are TGCAGCGTTGAACGACAGGGGACCCCAGATACGCAGTATTTT. This encodes CSVERQGTPDTQYF. The chain joins TRBV29-1 to TRBJ2-3, with 8 positions matching TRBD1. Per the germline V gene, CDR1 is SQVTM and CDR2 is ANQGSEA. V lost 2 bases, J lost 4 bases, and 5 bases stayed unmatched. This CDR3 region has 14 residues.